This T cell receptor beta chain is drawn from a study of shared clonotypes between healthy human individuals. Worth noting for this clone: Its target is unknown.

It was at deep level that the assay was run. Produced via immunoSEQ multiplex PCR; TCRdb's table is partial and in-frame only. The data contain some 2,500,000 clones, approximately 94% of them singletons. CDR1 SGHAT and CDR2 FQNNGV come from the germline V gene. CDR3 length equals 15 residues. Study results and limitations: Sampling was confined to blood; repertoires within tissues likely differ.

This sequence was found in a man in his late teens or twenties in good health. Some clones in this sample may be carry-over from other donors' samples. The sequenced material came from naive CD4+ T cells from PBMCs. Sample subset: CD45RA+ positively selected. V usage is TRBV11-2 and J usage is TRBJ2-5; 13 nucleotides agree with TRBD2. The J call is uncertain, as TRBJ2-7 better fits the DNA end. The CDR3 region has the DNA TGTGCCAGCAGCCGGACTAGCGGGAGCTCCTACGAGCAGTACTTC. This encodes CASSRTSGSSYEQYF.